The clone carrying this TCR beta chain appeared many times. This sample was taken from a study of human T cells and chemical hapten exposure. Study at large: Each patient's scalp received weekly diphenylcyclopropenone throughout the approximately 25-week study.

Described time point: pre-sensitization, week 0. This sample's treatment: therapeutic diphenylcyclopropenone sensitization with weekly scalp DPC. From the RACE reads, TCRdb called clonotypes with MiXCR, one entry per CDR3 protein. Of some 300,000 distinct CDR3 sequences listed, around 5.5% are singletons. The V gene lost 0 bases and the J gene lost 4 bases, with 11 bases spanning the gap. Germline V gene lookup returns CDR1 SGHTA and CDR2 FQGNSA. The CDR3 spans 15 residues. The sequencing used whole blood, collected in connection with sensitization to the hapten diphenylcyclopropenone (DPC). The chain links TRBV7-2 to TRBJ2-3; D remains unclear. The source is a young woman with alopecia areata. Some clones in this sample may be carry-over from other donors' samples. As DNA, the CDR3 is TGTGCCAGCAGCTTAGCGCTTCTAGTTGCAGATACGCAGTATTTT. This encodes CASSLALLVADTQYF.